A selection of T cell receptor beta chains follows, all from one sample in a study of cytomegalovirus exposure and HLA in healthy donors. The protocol was immunoSEQ multiplex PCR, while the TCRdb copy is restricted to in-frame clones and leaves out a portion. The sample yields more than 100,000 clones, about 77% seen once. The specimen was PBMCs. Receptors originate from a woman in her forties in good health and CMV-seronegative. CDR3s include the opening cysteine and the closing phenylalanine or tryptophan. Each record gives: CDR3 DNA, CDR3 protein, J gene, clone size, D gene, V gene. A D gene is named only where the DNA matches it firmly. The size of a clone is reported for some rows only, either as once, few or many, or as a class for expanded clones.

TGCGCCAGCAGAGAAACGGACAGGGGCGAGTTGGGAACTGAAGCTTTCTTT	CASRETDRGELGTEAFF	TRBJ1-1	-	TRBD1	TRBV5-1
TGCGCCAGCAGCCAAGACTACAGGGTGGACTATGGCTACACCTTC	CASSQDYRVDYGYTF	TRBJ1-2	-	-	TRBV4-1
TGTGCCAGCAGTGACCCCCGCAGGGCAAGGGAAGATACGCAGTATTTT	CASSDPRRAREDTQYF	TRBJ2-3	-	-	TRBV25-1
TGTGCCAGCAGTGAGTCGTACAGGCCCCTGGAGGCTTTCTTT	CASSESYRPLEAFF	TRBJ1-1	-	-	TRBV6-1
TGTGCCAGCAGGGCCAGGGACAGTCTAAATTCACCCCTCCACTTT	CASRARDSLNSPLHF	TRBJ1-6	few	TRBD1	TRBV6-5
TGTGCCAGCAGCTTCGGGACTGCTCAAGAGACCCAGTACTTC	CASSFGTAQETQYF	TRBJ2-5	-	-	TRBV11-2
TGCGCCAGCAGCCCCCAGGCGGGAACTAATGAAAAACTGTTTTTT	CASSPQAGTNEKLFF	TRBJ1-4	-	-	TRBV5-1
TGTGCCAGCAGCCAAGTATCGGGAGTCCTAAATTCACCCCTCCACTTT	CASSQVSGVLNSPLHF	TRBJ1-6	-	-	TRBV14
TGCGCCAGCAGCTTTGCCGGGACAGCAACTAATGAAAAACTGTTTTTT	CASSFAGTATNEKLFF	TRBJ1-4	-	TRBD1	TRBV5-1
TGTGCCAGCAGCGAGGGACAGAACTATGGCTACACCTTC	CASSEGQNYGYTF	TRBJ1-2	-	TRBD1	TRBV2